This T cell receptor beta chain is from a study of shared clonotypes between healthy human individuals. Notes on the study in general: Clonotypes not shared had lower generation probabilities than those common to all four donors.

As concerns this clone: No antigen is known for it.

The method was immunoSEQ multiplex PCR; TCRdb's version includes in-frame clones alone and lacks a portion of them. The table lists roughly 1,500,000 clones, about 98% of them singletons. The sample was naive CD4+ T cells sorted from blood. As for subset: CD45RA+ positively selected. The clonotype was recovered from a man between 25 and 39 years old in good health.

In DNA, the CDR3 is TGTGCCAGCAGCTCGGGACAGGGTTACAATGAGCAGTTCTTC. Amino acid sequence: CASSSGQGYNEQFF. The rearrangement uses TRBV5-4 and TRBJ2-1; 9 nucleotides match TRBD1. CDR3 length: 14 residues. Germline-derived CDR1 and CDR2 are SGHNT and YYREEE (reference sequence). After removal of 3 bases from V and 4 bases from J, the junction contained 2 bases not matched to a gene.